These 23 T cell receptor beta chains were sequenced from one sample in a study of OX40 agonist ivuxolimab in advanced cancers. Method: immunoSEQ multiplex PCR; TCRdb's copy keeps in-frame clones and lacks some. The sample records roughly 100,000 clones, approximately 90% being singletons. The sequenced sample was CD4+ or CD8+ T cells sorted from blood, obtained in a trial of the OX40 agonist ivuxolimab. Receptor source: an adult with an advanced solid tumor such as melanoma, head and neck, liver or kidney cancer.

This clone was counted only a few times. V usage is TRBV5-1 and J usage is TRBJ1-1; TRBD1 might be the D (5 bases). Trimming pared 1 base from V and 4 bases from J, leaving 11 bases between. The germline V gene encodes CDR1 SGHRS and CDR2 YFSETQ. This CDR3 has 14 residues. CDR3 residues: CASSLFGGSTEAFF. The CDR3 DNA follows: TGCGCCAGCAGCTTGTTCGGGGGTAGCACTGAAGCTTTCTTT.

This clone came up once. The J gene is TRBJ2-3, the V gene TRBV6-5; TRBD2 aligns across 12 bases. V dropped 6 bases and J dropped 5; count of bases not matched to a gene: 6. From germline, CDR1 is MNHEY and CDR2 SVGAGI. The CDR3 has 15 amino acids. In DNA form, the CDR3 reads TGTGCCAGCAGACCAACTAGCGGGGGGAGAGATACGCAGTATTTT. Translation gives CASRPTSGGRDTQYF.

The chain employs TRBV5-1 and TRBJ1-5; D might be TRBD1 (5 bases). The CDR3 sequence is 16 residues long. V was trimmed by 1 base and J by 4 bases, leaving 15 bases between them. Germline CDR1 is SGHRS and CDR2 is YFSETQ. CDR3 sequence: CASSLISQGRNQPQHF. The CDR3 nucleotides read TGCGCCAGCAGCTTGATCAGCCAGGGAAGGAATCAGCCCCAGCATTTT.

The V and J genes are TRBV5-1 and TRBJ1-2, with D uncertain. Germline V gene sequence: CDR1 SGHRS, CDR2 YFSETQ. The CDR3 spans 13 residues. Between the trimmed V and J ends, which lost 0 bases and 6 bases, there was a span of 9 bases. The CDR3 sequence: CASSLAGENGYTF. CDR3 sequence (DNA): TGCGCCAGCAGCTTGGCCGGGGAAAATGGCTACACCTTC.

The chain employs TRBV7-2 and TRBJ2-5, with TRBD2 as a possible D gene (5 bases). CDR1 is SGHTA, CDR2 FQGNSA, per germline. Trimming removed 1 base from V and 11 bases from J, with 11 bases in between. The CDR3 is made up of 12 amino acids. The CDR3 sequence is CASSLVEAEQYF. In DNA, the CDR3 is TGTGCCAGCAGCTTAGTGGAAGCGGAGCAGTACTTC.

This rearrangement joins TRBV7-8 to TRBJ1-2, with 11 bases that match TRBD1. V shed 5 bases, J shed 7 bases, and the junction held 9 bases outside the gene matches. The CDR3 runs 15 residues. The germline gives CDR1 SGHVS, CDR2 FQNEAQ. CDR3 amino acids: CASSNQGQGGGGYTF. The DNA of the CDR3 is TGTGCCAGCAGCAACCAGGGACAGGGGGGCGGTGGCTACACCTTC.

The J gene is TRBJ1-1, the V gene TRBV5-6; D is unresolved. The CDR3 covers 14 residues. Germline lookup yields CDR1 SGHDT and CDR2 YYEEEE. The V and J ends lost 3 bases and 0 bases respectively, with 9 bases between them. This CDR3 is CASSSITVNTEAFF. As DNA, the CDR3 is TGTGCCAGCAGCTCAATCACGGTGAACACTGAAGCTTTCTTT. The complete variable domain, with remaining parts taken from reference TRBV5-6 and TRBJ1-1, reads DAGVTQSPTHLIKTRGQQVTLRCSPKSGHDTVSWYQQALGQGPQFIFQYYEEEERQRGNFPDRFSGHQFPNYSSELNVNALLLGDSALYLCASSSITVNTEAFFGQGTRLTVV.

The chain combines TRBV7-9 with TRBJ2-1; the D is unclear. Trimming took off 6 bases at V and 0 bases at J, with 6 bases between the two ends. This CDR3 comprises 13 residues. Germline CDR1 reads SEHNR; CDR2 reads FQNEAQ (reference sequence). In DNA form, the CDR3 reads TGTGCCAGCAGAGAGAGCTCCTACAATGAGCAGTTCTTC. This translates into CASRESSYNEQFF.

This clone occurred a few times. The chain employs TRBV6-5 and TRBJ1-1; D is perhaps TRBD1 (6 bases). The CDR3 spans 15 residues. The germline CDR1 and CDR2 sequences are MNHEY and SVGAGI. Trimming left V 7 bases short and J 0 bases short, with 15 bases between. CDR3 DNA: TGTGCCAGCATTTCCGGAGACAGGTTGAACACTGAAGCTTTCTTT. Protein: CASISGDRLNTEAFF.

In DNA, the CDR3 is TGTGCCAGCAGTAAAATAGAGGGGAGGCAGCCCCAGCATTTT. Translation gives CASSKIEGRQPQHF. The J gene is TRBJ1-5, the V gene TRBV2; weak D call: TRBD1 (5 bases). Per germline, CDR1 SNHLY and CDR2 FYNNEI. Between the trimmed V and J ends, which lost 5 bases and 7 bases, there was a span of 15 bases. The CDR3 extends over 14 amino acids.

The genes are TRBV4-2 and TRBJ2-3, with 8 nucleotides matching TRBD2. The trim removed 6 bases at V and 5 bases at J, leaving 10 bases unmatched. The CDR3 runs 15 residues. Germline-derived CDR1 and CDR2 are LGHNA and YNFKEQ. CDR3 sequence reads: CASSRSGGTGDTQYF. The CDR3 DNA sequence: TGTGCCAGCAGTCGAAGCGGGGGAACGGGAGATACGCAGTATTTT.

This sequence joins TRBV7-2 and TRBJ1-1; TRBD1 might be the D (5 bases). Looked up from germline, CDR1 is SGHTA and CDR2 is FQGNSA. The V end was cut by 7 bases, the J end by 1 base, with 16 bases between. This CDR3 spans 15 amino acids. The CDR3 region is CASKESGTANTEAFF. CDR3 in DNA: TGTGCCAGCAAGGAATCCGGGACGGCGAACACTGAAGCTTTCTTT.

CDR3 loop: CASSLQDFGETQYF. As DNA, the CDR3 is TGTGCCAGCAGCCTACAGGACTTCGGGGAGACCCAGTACTTC. V gene TRBV7-2 combines with J gene TRBJ2-5; the D call may be TRBD1 or TRBD2 (5 bases each). Germline CDR1 is SGHTA and CDR2 is FQGNSA. V was clipped by 5 bases and J by 5 bases, with 15 bases between them. The CDR3 runs 14 residues.

This clone was counted only a few times. V gene TRBV6-1 combines with J gene TRBJ1-1, with D unclear. Trimming stripped 10 bases from V and 7 bases from J, with 13 bases between. Germline CDR1 MNHNS, CDR2 SASEGT. The CDR3 sequence is 11 residues long. CDR3 in DNA: TGTGCCACCGGCCGGCCGCTTGAAGCTTTCTTT. It specifies CATGRPLEAFF.

CDR3 loop: CASRTSSMNTEAFF. CDR3 DNA sequence: TGTGCCAGCAGAACCTCTTCCATGAACACTGAAGCTTTCTTT. This chain links TRBV6-5 with TRBJ1-1; no reliable D call. The CDR3 loop spans 14 amino acids. V was cut by 6 bases and J by 0 bases, with 11 bases left in between. In germline, CDR1 is MNHEY, CDR2 SVGAGI.

The chain is built from TRBV7-9 and TRBJ2-1; D might be TRBD2 (6 bases). Trimming stripped 1 base from V and 2 bases from J, with 9 bases between. Per the germline V gene, CDR1 is SEHNR and CDR2 is FQNEAQ (reference sequence). The CDR3 spans 15 residues. CDR3 protein: CASSLEEGPYNEQFF. CDR3 DNA sequence: TGTGCCAGCAGCTTAGAGGAGGGACCCTACAATGAGCAGTTCTTC.

The chain combines TRBV30 with TRBJ1-6; D is uncertain. V was clipped by 5 bases and J by 6 bases, with 11 bases between them. The length of the CDR3 is 13 residues. Germline V gene lookup returns CDR1 GTSNPN and CDR2 SVGIG (reference sequence). CDR3 in DNA: TGTGCCTGGCTCCGCGATCCTAATTCACCCCTCCACTTT. Its protein is CAWLRDPNSPLHF.

This rearrangement joins TRBV29-1 to TRBJ1-3; D might be TRBD1 (6 bases). V lost 8 bases, J lost 0 bases, and 11 bases lay in between. This CDR3 has 13 amino acids. Germline CDR1 SQVTM, CDR2 ANQGSEA. Here the CDR3 DNA reads TGCAGCTCTCACAGGGCCTCTGGAAACACCATATATTTT. It is translated as CSSHRASGNTIYF.

CDR3 coding DNA: TGTGCCAGCAGACTTCAACAGGGTAGCACAGATACGCAGTATTTT. Translation gives CASRLQQGSTDTQYF. This rearrangement joins TRBV5-4 to TRBJ2-3, with D possibly matching TRBD1 (6 bases). CDR3 length: 15 amino acids. Deletions cut 5 bases from V and 0 bases from J, with 13 bases between. Germline lookup yields CDR1 SGHNT and CDR2 YYREEE (reference sequence).

The V and J genes are TRBV27 and TRBJ1-1, with TRBD1 matching 9 bases. V lost 4 bases and J lost 10; bases outside the gene matches: 7. The CDR3 runs 13 residues. Germline CDR1 MNHEY, CDR2 SMNVEV (reference sequence). CDR3 protein: CASSWRDRVGAFF. CDR3 bases: TGTGCCAGCAGTTGGAGGGACAGGGTGGGAGCTTTCTTT.

The CDR3 DNA reads as TGCGCCAGCAGCCAAGGGACAGTGAGCTCTGGGGCCAACGTCCTGACTTTC. Translation: CASSQGTVSSGANVLTF. The chain joins TRBV4-1 to TRBJ2-6; TRBD1 might be the D (6 bases). Germline V gene data show CDR1 as MGHRA and CDR2 as YSYEKL. Trimming cost V 1 base and J 0 bases, with 10 bases left between them. The CDR3 has 17 residues.

CDR3 nucleotides: TGTGCCAGTAGTATGTGGGGGGCTCCTCCCTTGAACACTGAAGCTTTCTTT. Translated, it gives CASSMWGAPPLNTEAFF. The chain uses TRBV19 and TRBJ1-1; possible D gene TRBD1, 6 bases. Germline CDR1 reads LNHDA; CDR2 reads SQIVND (reference sequence). The CDR3 length is 17 residues. V lost 3 bases and J 0 bases, leaving 17 bases between the germline ends.

The chain links TRBV19 to TRBJ2-7; 8 nucleotides line up with TRBD2. This CDR3 has 15 residues. V shed 5 bases, J shed 7 bases, and the junction held 13 bases outside the gene matches. Per germline, CDR1 LNHDA and CDR2 SQIVND (reference sequence). This chain's CDR3 is CASSQPGAKRGEQYF. The CDR3 DNA follows: TGTGCCAGTAGTCAACCCGGGGCCAAGCGGGGGGAGCAGTACTTC.